The 10 T cell receptor beta chains reported below all come from one sample, sequenced in a study of T-cell memory formation after mild COVID-19. Using its own MiXCR run on the 5' RACE reads, TCRdb lists one record per CDR3 protein. The sample holds about 210,000 distinct CDR3 sequences, around 25% seen once. Material for sequencing was PBMCs or a T cell subset sorted from them (not recorded which). Receptors originate from an adult woman who had mild COVID-19 (a few samples of this study predate the infection). Cell type and time point are not known.

This chain joins TRBV6-5 and TRBJ2-4, with D tentatively TRBD2 (6 bases). The CDR3 contains 17 residues. Trimming took 3 bases from V and 3 from J, leaving 18 bases between them. The germline V gene has CDR1 MNHEY and CDR2 SVGAGI. The CDR3 bases are TGTGCCAGCAGTTATGGGCACATGGGGGGAAGCAAAAACATTCAGTACTTC. This encodes CASSYGHMGGSKNIQYF.

This clonotype was picked up a small number of times. The V gene is TRBV5-1, the J gene TRBJ1-2; D is uncertain. The CDR3 totals 15 residues. V gave up 1 base and J gave up 5 bases, with 15 bases separating them. Germline V gives CDR1 SGHRS, CDR2 YFSETQ. This CDR3 is CASSLPGEVGYGYTF. CDR3 DNA: TGCGCCAGCAGCTTGCCCGGCGAAGTGGGGTATGGCTACACCTTC.

The chain is built from TRBV20-1 and TRBJ2-2; D is perhaps TRBD2 (6 bases). The CDR3 loop spans 19 amino acids. Trimming took off 0 bases at V and 5 bases at J, with 25 bases between the two ends. Germline loops: CDR1 DFQATT, CDR2 SNEGSKA (reference sequence). DNA of the CDR3: TGCAGTGCTAGAGATCGGTCGGGGAGGTCGGGATATCCTACCGGGGAGCTGTTTTTT. The encoded protein is CSARDRSGRSGYPTGELFF.

This clonotype was detected a few times. The chain is built from TRBV27 and TRBJ2-1; 11 bases map to TRBD2. V gave up 2 bases and J gave up 3 bases; unmatched junction bases: 9. The CDR3 totals 18 residues. CDR1 is MNHEY, CDR2 SMNVEV, per germline (reference sequence). The CDR3 DNA is TGTGCCAGCAGTTTACTACTAGCGGGAGACCCTAGCTACAATGAGCAGTTCTTC. Its translation: CASSLLLAGDPSYNEQFF.

V is TRBV9 and J is TRBJ2-2; D gene unclear. The germline CDR1 and CDR2 sequences are SGDLS and YYNGEE. The germline V and J ends were trimmed by 0 bases and 4 bases, with 10 bases remaining between them. There are 15 residues in the CDR3. CDR3 nucleotide sequence: TGTGCCAGCAGCGTAGGGTTTGGGGTCACCGGGGAGCTGTTTTTT. Translation: CASSVGFGVTGELFF.

J is TRBJ2-7 and V is TRBV28; 8 bases are shared with TRBD1. Losses at the gene ends were 3 bases for V and 3 bases for J; bases not matched to a gene: 7. Germline V CDR1 and CDR2: MDHEN, SYDVKM. This CDR3 is 15 amino acids long. The chain's CDR3 is CASSLPRTGNYEQYF. CDR3 nucleotides: TGTGCCAGCAGTTTGCCTAGGACAGGGAACTACGAGCAGTACTTC.

This clonotype was found a few times. The V call is TRBV6-1, the J call TRBJ2-1, with unresolved D. The CDR3 has 14 amino acids. Looked up from germline, CDR1 is MNHNS and CDR2 is SASEGT. V was clipped by 1 base and J by 10 bases, with 14 bases between them. The CDR3: CASSEVLQRSEQFF. CDR3 coding DNA: TGTGCCAGCAGTGAAGTATTGCAGCGTTCGGAGCAGTTCTTC.

This chain connects TRBV5-4 to TRBJ2-7, with 9 bases that match TRBD1. The junction had 10 bases not matched to a gene; V was cut back by 0 bases and J by 3 bases. The CDR3 runs 17 residues. Germline loops: CDR1 SGHNT, CDR2 YYREEE (reference sequence). CDR3 region: CASSLGSWTGEYYEQYF. The CDR3, as DNA: TGTGCCAGCAGCTTGGGGTCCTGGACAGGGGAGTACTACGAGCAGTACTTC.

The rearrangement links TRBV29-1 to TRBJ2-5; the match to TRBD1 covers 11 bases. This CDR3 has 15 residues. Germline V lookup: CDR1 SQVTM, CDR2 ANQGSEA. V gave up 4 bases and J gave up 4 bases; unmatched junction bases: 8. The CDR3 sequence: CSVGGQGAAGETQYF. CDR3 DNA: TGCAGCGTTGGAGGACAGGGGGCGGCGGGAGAGACCCAGTACTTC.

This sequence joins TRBV15 and TRBJ2-3, with D unresolved. V was pared by 0 bases and J by 3 bases, with 7 bases between. CDR3 length equals 14 residues. Germline lookup yields CDR1 LNHNV and CDR2 YYDKDF (reference sequence). This chain's CDR3 is CATSRDTVTDTQYF. In DNA, the CDR3 is TGTGCCACCAGCAGAGACACGGTTACAGATACGCAGTATTTT.